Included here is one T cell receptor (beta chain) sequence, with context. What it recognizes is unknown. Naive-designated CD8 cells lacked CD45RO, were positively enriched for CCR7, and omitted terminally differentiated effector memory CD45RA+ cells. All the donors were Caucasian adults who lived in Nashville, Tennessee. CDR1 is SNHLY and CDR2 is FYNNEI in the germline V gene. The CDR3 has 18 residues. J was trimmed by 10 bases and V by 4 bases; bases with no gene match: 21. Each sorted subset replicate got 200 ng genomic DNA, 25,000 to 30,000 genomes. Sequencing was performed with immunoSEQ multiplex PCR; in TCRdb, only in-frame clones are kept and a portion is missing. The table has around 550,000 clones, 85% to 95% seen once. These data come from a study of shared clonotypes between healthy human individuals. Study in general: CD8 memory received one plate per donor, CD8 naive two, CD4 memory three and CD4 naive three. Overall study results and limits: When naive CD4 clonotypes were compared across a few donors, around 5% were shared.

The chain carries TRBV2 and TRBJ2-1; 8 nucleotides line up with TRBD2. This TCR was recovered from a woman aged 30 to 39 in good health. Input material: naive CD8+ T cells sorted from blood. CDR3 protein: CASSAYTTSAGGGWEQFF. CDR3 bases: TGTGCCAGCAGTGCATATACTACTAGCGCGGGAGGTGGGTGGGAGCAGTTCTTC. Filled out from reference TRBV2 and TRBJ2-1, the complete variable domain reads EPEVTQTPSHQVTQMGQEVILRCVPISNHLYFYWYRQILGQKVEFLVSFYNNEISEKSEIFDDQFSVERPDGSNFTLKIRSTKLEDSAMYFCASSAYTTSAGGGWEQFFGPGTRLTVL.